This TCR beta chain is from a study of naive and memory T cell subsets. Four PCR rounds used nested alpha and beta constant region primers plus the SP2 primer. Blood and skin TCR RNA was reverse transcribed with alpha and beta constant primers. MiXCR, applied by TCRdb to the 5' RACE reads, yields one record per CDR3 protein. Of about 62,000 distinct CDR3 sequences listed, more than 6.5% are singletons. The library had UMIs added by 3' ligation of an oligonucleotide to TCR cDNA. Unsorted total RNA, about 1 to 1000 ng, was DNase treated before reverse transcription. The TCR was taken from a female donor in good health.

In DNA form, the CDR3 reads TGTGCCAGCACCCCCGGAGGGGCCGCGAACACCGGGGAGCTGTTTTTT. Amino acids: CASTPGGAANTGELFF. This rearrangement joins TRBV5-4 to TRBJ2-2; weak D call: TRBD2 (6 bases). Germline loops: CDR1 SGHNT, CDR2 YYREEE (reference sequence). V was cut by 6 bases and J by 0 bases, with 15 bases left in between. The CDR3 has 16 residues.